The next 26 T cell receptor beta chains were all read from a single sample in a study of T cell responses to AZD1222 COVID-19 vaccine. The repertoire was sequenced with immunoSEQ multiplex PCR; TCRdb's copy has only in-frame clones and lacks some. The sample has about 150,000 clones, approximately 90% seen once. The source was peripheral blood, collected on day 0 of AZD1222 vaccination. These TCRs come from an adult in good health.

The CDR3 bases are TGTGCCAGCAGGAGACAGGGAGAAGAGACCCAGTACTTC. Protein: CASRRQGEETQYF. The rearrangement joins TRBV5-6 to TRBJ2-5; 7 nucleotides align to TRBD1. Per the germline V gene, CDR1 is SGHDT and CDR2 is YYEEEE. This CDR3 region has 13 residues. Trimming took 5 bases from V and 3 from J; bases not matched to a gene: 4.

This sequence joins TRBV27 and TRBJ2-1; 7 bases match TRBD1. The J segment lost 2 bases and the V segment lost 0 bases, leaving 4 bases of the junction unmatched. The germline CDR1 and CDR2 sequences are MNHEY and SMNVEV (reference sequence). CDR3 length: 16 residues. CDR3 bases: TGTGCCAGCAGTTTATCCTTAACAGGGGCCTACAATGAGCAGTTCTTC. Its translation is CASSLSLTGAYNEQFF.

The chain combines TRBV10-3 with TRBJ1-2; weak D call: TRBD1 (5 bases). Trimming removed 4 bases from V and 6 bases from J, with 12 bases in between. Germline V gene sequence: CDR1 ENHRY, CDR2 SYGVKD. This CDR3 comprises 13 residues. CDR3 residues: CAISVNEGDGYTF. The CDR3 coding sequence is TGTGCCATCAGTGTGAACGAAGGGGATGGCTACACCTTC.

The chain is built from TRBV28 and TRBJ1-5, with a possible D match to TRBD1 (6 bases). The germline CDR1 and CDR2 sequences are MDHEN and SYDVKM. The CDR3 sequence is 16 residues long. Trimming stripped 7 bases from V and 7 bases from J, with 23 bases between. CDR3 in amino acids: CASKDLTAGRGQPQHF. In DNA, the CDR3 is TGTGCCAGCAAGGATCTGACGGCGGGCAGGGGCCAGCCCCAGCATTTT.

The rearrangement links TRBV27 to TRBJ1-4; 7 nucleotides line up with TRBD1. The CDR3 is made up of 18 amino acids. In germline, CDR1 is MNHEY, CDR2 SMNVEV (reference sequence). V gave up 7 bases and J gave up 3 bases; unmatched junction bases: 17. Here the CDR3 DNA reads TGTGCCAGCACGCACCTAACGGAGGGGGCCGGGGCTAATGAAAAACTGTTTTTT. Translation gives CASTHLTEGAGANEKLFF.

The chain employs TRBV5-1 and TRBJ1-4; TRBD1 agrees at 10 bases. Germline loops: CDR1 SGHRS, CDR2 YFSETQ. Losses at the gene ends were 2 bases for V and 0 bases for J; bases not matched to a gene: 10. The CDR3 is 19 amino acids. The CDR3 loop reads CASSFLTGGVGATNEKLFF. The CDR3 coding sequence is TGCGCCAGCAGCTTCCTGACAGGGGGCGTCGGGGCAACTAATGAAAAACTGTTTTTT.

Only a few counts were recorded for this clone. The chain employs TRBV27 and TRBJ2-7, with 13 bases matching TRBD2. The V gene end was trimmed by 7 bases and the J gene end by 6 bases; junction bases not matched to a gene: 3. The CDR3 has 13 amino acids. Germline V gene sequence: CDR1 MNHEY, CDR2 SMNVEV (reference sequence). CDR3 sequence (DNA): TGTGCCAGCACGGGACTAGCGGGAAGCGAGCAGTACTTC. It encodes CASTGLAGSEQYF.

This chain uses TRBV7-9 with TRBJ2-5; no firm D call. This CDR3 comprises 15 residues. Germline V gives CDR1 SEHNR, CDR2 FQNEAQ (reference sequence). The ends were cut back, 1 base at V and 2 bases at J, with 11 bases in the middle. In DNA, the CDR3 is TGTGCCAGCAGCTTAGTCCAAGGGTATCAAGAGACCCAGTACTTC. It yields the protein CASSLVQGYQETQYF.

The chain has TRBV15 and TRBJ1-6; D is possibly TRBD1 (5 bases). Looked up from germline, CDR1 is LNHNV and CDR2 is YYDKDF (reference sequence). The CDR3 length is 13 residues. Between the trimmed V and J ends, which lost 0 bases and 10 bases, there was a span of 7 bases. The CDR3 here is CATSRERDSPLHF. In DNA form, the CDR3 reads TGTGCCACCAGCAGAGAAAGGGACTCACCCCTCCACTTT.

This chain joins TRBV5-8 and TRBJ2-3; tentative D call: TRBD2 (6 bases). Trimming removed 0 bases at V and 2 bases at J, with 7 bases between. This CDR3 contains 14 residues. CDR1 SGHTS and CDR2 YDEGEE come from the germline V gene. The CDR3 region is CASSLGRATDTQYF. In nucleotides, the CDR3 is TGTGCCAGCAGCTTGGGGAGGGCCACAGATACGCAGTATTTT.

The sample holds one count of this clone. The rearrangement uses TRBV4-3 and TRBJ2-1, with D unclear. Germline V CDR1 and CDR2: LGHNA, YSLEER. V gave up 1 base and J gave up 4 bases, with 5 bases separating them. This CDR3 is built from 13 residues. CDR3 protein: CASSQVEYNEQFF. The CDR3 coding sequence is TGCGCCAGCAGCCAAGTTGAATACAATGAGCAGTTCTTC.

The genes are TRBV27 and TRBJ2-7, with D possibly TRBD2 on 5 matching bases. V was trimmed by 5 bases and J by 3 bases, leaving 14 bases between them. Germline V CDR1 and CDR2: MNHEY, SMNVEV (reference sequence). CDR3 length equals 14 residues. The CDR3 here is CASSPYSADYEQYF. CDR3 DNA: TGTGCCAGCAGTCCGTATAGCGCCGACTACGAGCAGTACTTC.

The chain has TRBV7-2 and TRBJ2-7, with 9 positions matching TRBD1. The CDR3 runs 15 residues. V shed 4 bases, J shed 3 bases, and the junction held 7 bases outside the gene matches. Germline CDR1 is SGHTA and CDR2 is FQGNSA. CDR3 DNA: TGTGCCAGCAGCTCTACCGGGACAGGGATCTACGAGCAGTACTTC. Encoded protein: CASSSTGTGIYEQYF.

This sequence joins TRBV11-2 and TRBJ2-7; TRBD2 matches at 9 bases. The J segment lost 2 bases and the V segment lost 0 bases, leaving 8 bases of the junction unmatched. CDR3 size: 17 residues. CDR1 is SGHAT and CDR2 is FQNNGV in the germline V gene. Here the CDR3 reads CASSLDHSGRPPYEQYF. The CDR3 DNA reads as TGTGCCAGCAGCTTAGATCACAGCGGGAGGCCCCCCTACGAGCAGTACTTC.

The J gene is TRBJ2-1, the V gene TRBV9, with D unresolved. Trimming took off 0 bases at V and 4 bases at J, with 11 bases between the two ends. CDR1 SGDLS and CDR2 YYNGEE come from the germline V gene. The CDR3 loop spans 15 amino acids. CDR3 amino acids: CASSVDGGLYNEQFF. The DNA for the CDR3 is TGTGCCAGCAGCGTAGACGGCGGTCTATACAATGAGCAGTTCTTC.

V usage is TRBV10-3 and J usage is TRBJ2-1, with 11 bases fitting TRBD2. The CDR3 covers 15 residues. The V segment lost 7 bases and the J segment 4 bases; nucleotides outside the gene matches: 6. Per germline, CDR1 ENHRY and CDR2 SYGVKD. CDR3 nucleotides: TGTGCCATCAATACCGGGACTAGCGGTTACAATGAGCAGTTCTTC. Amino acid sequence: CAINTGTSGYNEQFF.

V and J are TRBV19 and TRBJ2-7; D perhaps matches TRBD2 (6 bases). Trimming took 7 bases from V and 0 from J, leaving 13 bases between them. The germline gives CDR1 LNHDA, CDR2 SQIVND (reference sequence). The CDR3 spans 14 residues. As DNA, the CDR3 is TGTGCCAGTAAGGAGCTAGCGAGCTCCTACGAGCAGTACTTC. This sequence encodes CASKELASSYEQYF. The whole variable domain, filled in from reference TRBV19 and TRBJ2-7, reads DGGITQSPKYLFRKEGQNVTLSCEQNLNHDAMYWYRQDPGQGLRLIYYSQIVNDFQKGDIAEGYSVSREKKESFPLTVTSAQKNPTAFYLCASKELASSYEQYFGPGTRLTVT.

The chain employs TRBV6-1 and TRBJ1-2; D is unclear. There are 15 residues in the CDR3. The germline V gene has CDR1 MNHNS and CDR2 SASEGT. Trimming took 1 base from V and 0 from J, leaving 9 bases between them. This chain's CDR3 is CASSEGGTANYGYTF. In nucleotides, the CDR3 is TGTGCCAGCAGTGAAGGGGGAACAGCTAACTATGGCTACACCTTC.

This chain's CDR3 is CASSAPTAGLRNEQFF. CDR3 nucleotides: TGTGCCAGCAGTGCCCCCACAGCGGGCCTGCGGAATGAGCAGTTCTTC. The chain employs TRBV28 and TRBJ2-1; weak D call: TRBD2 (6 bases). The germline V gene encodes CDR1 MDHEN and CDR2 SYDVKM. The ends were cut back, 5 bases at V and 7 bases at J, with 21 bases in the middle. The CDR3 contains 16 residues.

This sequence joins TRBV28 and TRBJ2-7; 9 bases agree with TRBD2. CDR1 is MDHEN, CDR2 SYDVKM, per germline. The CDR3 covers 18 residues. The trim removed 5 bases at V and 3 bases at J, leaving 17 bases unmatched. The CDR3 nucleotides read TGTGCCAGCAGTCGACTAGCGGTTAGCGGATCATTATTCTACGAGCAGTACTTC. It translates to CASSRLAVSGSLFYEQYF.

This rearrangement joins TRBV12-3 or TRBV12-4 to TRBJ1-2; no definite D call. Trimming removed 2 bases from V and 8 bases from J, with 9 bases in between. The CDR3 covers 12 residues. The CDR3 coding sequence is TGTGCCAGCAGTTTATACGGGCCGGGCTACACCTTC. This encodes CASSLYGPGYTF.

CDR3 amino acids: CASSSLLQSPPTTDLRYEQYF. Written as DNA, the CDR3 is TGCGCCAGCAGCTCTCTTTTACAGTCCCCCCCGACGACCGACCTCAGGTACGAGCAGTACTTC. The chain uses TRBV5-1 and TRBJ2-7; D remains ambiguous. Per germline, CDR1 SGHRS and CDR2 YFSETQ. This CDR3 is 21 amino acids long. Trimming stripped 3 bases from V and 4 bases from J, with 35 bases between.

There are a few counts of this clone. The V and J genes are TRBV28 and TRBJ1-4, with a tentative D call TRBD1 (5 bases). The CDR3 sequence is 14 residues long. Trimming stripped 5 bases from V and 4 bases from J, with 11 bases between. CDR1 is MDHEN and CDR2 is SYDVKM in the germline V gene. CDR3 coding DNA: TGTGCCAGCAGTCCTTGGGACCTTAATGAAAAACTGTTTTTT. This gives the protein CASSPWDLNEKLFF. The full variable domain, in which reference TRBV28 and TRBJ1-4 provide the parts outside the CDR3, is DVKVTQSSRYLVKRTGEKVFLECVQDMDHENMFWYRQDPGLGLRLIYFSYDVKMKEKGDIPEGYSVSREKKERFSLILESASTNQTSMYLCASSPWDLNEKLFFGSGTQLSVL.

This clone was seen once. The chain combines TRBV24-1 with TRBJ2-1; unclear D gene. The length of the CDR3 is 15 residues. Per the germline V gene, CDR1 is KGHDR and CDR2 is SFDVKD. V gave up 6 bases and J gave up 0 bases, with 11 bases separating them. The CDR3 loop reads CATSSYRSSYNEQFF. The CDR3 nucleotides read TGTGCCACCAGTTCGTATCGGAGCTCCTACAATGAGCAGTTCTTC.

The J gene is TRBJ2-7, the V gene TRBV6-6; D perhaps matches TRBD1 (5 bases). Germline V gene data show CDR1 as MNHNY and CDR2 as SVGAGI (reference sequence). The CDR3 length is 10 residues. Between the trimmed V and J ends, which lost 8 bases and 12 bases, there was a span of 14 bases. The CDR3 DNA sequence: TGTGCCAGCCGTGAAGGGGCGGTGTACTTC. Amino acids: CASREGAVYF.

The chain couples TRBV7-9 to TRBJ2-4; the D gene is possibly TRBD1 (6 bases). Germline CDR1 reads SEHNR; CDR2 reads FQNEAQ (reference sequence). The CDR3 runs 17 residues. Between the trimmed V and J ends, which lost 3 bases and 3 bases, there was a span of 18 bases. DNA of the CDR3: TGTGCCAGCAGCTTCCAGCCGCCAGGGGTAGGCAAAAACATTCAGTACTTC. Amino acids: CASSFQPPGVGKNIQYF.